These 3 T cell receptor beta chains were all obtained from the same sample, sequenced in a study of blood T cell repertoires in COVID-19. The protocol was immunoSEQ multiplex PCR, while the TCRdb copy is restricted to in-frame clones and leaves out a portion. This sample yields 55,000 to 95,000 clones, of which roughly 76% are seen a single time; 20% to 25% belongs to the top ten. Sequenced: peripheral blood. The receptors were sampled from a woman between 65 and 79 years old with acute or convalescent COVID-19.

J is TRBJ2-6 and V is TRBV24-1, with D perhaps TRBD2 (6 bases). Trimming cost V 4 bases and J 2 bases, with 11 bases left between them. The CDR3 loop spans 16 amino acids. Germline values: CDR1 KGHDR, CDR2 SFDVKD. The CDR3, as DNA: TGTGCCACCAGTGAAGGTCCGGGGGCTGGGGCCAACGTCCTGACTTTC. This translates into CATSEGPGAGANVLTF.

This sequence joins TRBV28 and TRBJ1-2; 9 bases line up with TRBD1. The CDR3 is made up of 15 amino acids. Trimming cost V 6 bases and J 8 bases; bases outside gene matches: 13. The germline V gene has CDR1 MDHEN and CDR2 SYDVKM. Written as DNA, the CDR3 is TGTGCCAGCAGAGTCCCGGGACAGGGACGTCGGGGCTACACCTTC. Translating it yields CASRVPGQGRRGYTF.

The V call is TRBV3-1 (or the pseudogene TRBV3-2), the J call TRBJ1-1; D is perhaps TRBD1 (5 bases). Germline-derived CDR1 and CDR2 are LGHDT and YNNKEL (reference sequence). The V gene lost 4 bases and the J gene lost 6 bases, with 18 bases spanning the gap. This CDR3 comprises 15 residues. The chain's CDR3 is CASSPARFRGPEAFF. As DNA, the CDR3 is TGTGCCAGCAGCCCTGCCCGGTTTAGGGGTCCTGAAGCTTTCTTT.